The 30 T cell receptor beta chains below come from one sample, sequenced in a study of T cell responses to AZD1222 COVID-19 vaccine. Clones were read by immunoSEQ multiplex PCR, and TCRdb kept only the in-frame ones, dropping some. This table holds under 200,000 clones, about 90% found once. Material: peripheral blood, obtained on day 0 of MenACWY control vaccination. The source of these receptors is an adult in good health.

V is TRBV30 and J is TRBJ1-2; no definite D call. CDR3 size: 14 residues. Trimming shortened V by 2 bases and J by 0 bases, and 10 bases separated the two germline ends. Germline V gives CDR1 GTSNPN, CDR2 SVGIG (reference sequence). CDR3 nucleotide sequence: TGTGCCTGGAGTCCGGGGATAGCTAACTATGGCTACACCTTC. This codes for CAWSPGIANYGYTF.

The genes are TRBV4-3 and TRBJ2-3, with TRBD2 matching 9 bases. The CDR3 is made up of 18 amino acids. Germline CDR1 reads LGHNA; CDR2 reads YSLEER. V gave up 0 bases and J gave up 3 bases; unmatched junction bases: 10. The CDR3 DNA sequence: TGCGCCAGCAGCCAAGATGTGCTAGCGGGATACGGTACAGATACGCAGTATTTT. Its translation: CASSQDVLAGYGTDTQYF.

This rearrangement joins TRBV5-4 to TRBJ1-1; D gene uncertain. The CDR3 has 15 amino acids. Germline V gene lookup returns CDR1 SGHNT and CDR2 YYREEE (reference sequence). V was trimmed by 7 bases and J by 0 bases, leaving 16 bases between them. The CDR3, as DNA: TGTGCCAGCGGCGAGGTCGGGGTTATGAACACTGAAGCTTTCTTT. Amino acid sequence: CASGEVGVMNTEAFF.

The chain uses TRBV2 and TRBJ1-3; D is uncertain. The CDR3 contains 18 residues. V lost 4 bases and J lost 0, with 19 bases in between. Germline CDR1 SNHLY, CDR2 FYNNEI. The CDR3 nucleotides read TGTGCCAGCAGTGCCATACCCACTCGGATCTCCTCTGGAAACACCATATATTTT. This codes for CASSAIPTRISSGNTIYF. The full variable domain, with the rest looked up from reference TRBV2 and TRBJ1-3, is EPEVTQTPSHQVTQMGQEVILRCVPISNHLYFYWYRQILGQKVEFLVSFYNNEISEKSEIFDDQFSVERPDGSNFTLKIRSTKLEDSAMYFCASSAIPTRISSGNTIYFGEGSWLTVV.

The chain recombines TRBV4-3 with TRBJ2-1, with D tentatively TRBD1 (8 bases). V was clipped by 4 bases and J by 5 bases, with 15 bases between them. The V gene's germline CDR1 is LGHNA and CDR2 YSLEER. The CDR3 contains 15 residues. In DNA, the CDR3 is TGCGCCAGCAGCCTTCGACAGGGGAGGGACAATGAGCAGTTCTTC. It specifies CASSLRQGRDNEQFF.

V and J are TRBV7-9 and TRBJ1-3; TRBD1 is a possible D gene (6 bases). Germline loops: CDR1 SEHNR, CDR2 FQNEAQ (reference sequence). V was clipped by 5 bases and J by 0 bases, with 17 bases between them. There are 17 residues in the CDR3. CDR3 DNA sequence: TGTGCCAGCAGCCCGCCTGGGACAATAGGCTCTGGAAACACCATATATTTT. Residues: CASSPPGTIGSGNTIYF. Filled out from reference TRBV7-9 and TRBJ1-3, the complete variable domain reads DTGVSQNPRHKITKRGQNVTFRCDPISEHNRLYWYRQTLGQGPEFLTYFQNEAQLEKSRLLSDRFSAERPKGSFSTLEIQRTEQGDSAMYLCASSPPGTIGSGNTIYFGEGSWLTVV.

This clone appeared a few times. The chain employs TRBV3-1 (or the pseudogene TRBV3-2) and TRBJ2-1; 7 bases match TRBD1. Germline CDR1 reads LGHDT; CDR2 reads YNNKEL (reference sequence). The CDR3 spans 15 residues. V shed 4 bases and J 3 bases; nucleotides not matched to a gene: 6. The CDR3 DNA sequence: TGTGCCAGCAGCCCCGACAGGGCTAACTACAATGAGCAGTTCTTC. It specifies CASSPDRANYNEQFF.

The chain couples TRBV7-3 to TRBJ1-6; no clear D gene. Trimming stripped 5 bases from V and 7 bases from J, with 9 bases between. This CDR3 is built from 13 residues. Germline loops: CDR1 SGHTA, CDR2 FQGTGA. The CDR3 region is CASSTTPNSPLHF. CDR3 coding DNA: TGTGCCAGCAGCACGACGCCGAATTCACCCCTCCACTTT.

The chain carries TRBV29-1 and TRBJ2-1; TRBD2 matches at 11 bases. Germline values: CDR1 SQVTM, CDR2 ANQGSEA. The CDR3 has 13 amino acids. J was trimmed by 4 bases and V by 6 bases; bases with no gene match: 2. CDR3 coding DNA: TGCAGCGTACGACTAGCGGGATACAATGAGCAGTTCTTC. This gives the protein CSVRLAGYNEQFF.

The count of this clone is one. Written as DNA, the CDR3 is TGTGCCAGCAGCTTAGTGCCAGGGAAGTGGGAGCTGTTTTTT. Translating gives CASSLVPGKWELFF. This chain connects TRBV7-9 to TRBJ2-2, with a possible D match to TRBD1 (5 bases). V was cut by 1 base and J by 9 bases, with 12 bases left in between. CDR1 is SEHNR, CDR2 FQNEAQ, per germline (reference sequence). The CDR3 runs 14 residues.

A few counts support this clone. The chain joins TRBV7-8 to TRBJ2-7, with 9 bases identical to TRBD1. The CDR3 runs to 17 residues. Germline trimming cut 8 bases from V and 0 bases from J; bases unmatched to any gene: 14. Looked up from germline, CDR1 is SGHVS and CDR2 is FQNEAQ. CDR3 nucleotide sequence: TGTGCCAGCGGCGCCCGGGACAGGGCGATTAGCTCCTACGAGCAGTACTTC. This gives the protein CASGARDRAISSYEQYF. The full variable domain, rest sourced from reference TRBV7-8 and TRBJ2-7, is GAGVSQSPRYKVAKRGQDVALRCDPISGHVSLFWYQQALGQGPEFLTYFQNEAQLDKSGLPSDRFFAERPEGSVSTLKIQRTQQEDSAVYLCASGARDRAISSYEQYFGPGTRLTVT.

V gene TRBV29-1 combines with J gene TRBJ2-1, with D uncertain. CDR3 size: 18 residues. Trimming removed 2 bases at V and 0 bases at J, with 20 bases between. The germline CDR1 and CDR2 sequences are SQVTM and ANQGSEA. CDR3 in amino acids: CSVESAKGRPSSYNEQFF. The DNA of the CDR3 is TGCAGCGTTGAATCGGCAAAAGGGCGACCAAGCTCCTACAATGAGCAGTTCTTC.

The rearrangement joins TRBV11-1 to TRBJ1-2, with D unclear. The CDR3 loop spans 13 amino acids. The V end lost 5 bases, the J end lost 6 bases, and 13 bases lay between the germline ends. Germline V CDR1 and CDR2: SGHAT, FQDESV (reference sequence). The CDR3 sequence is CASSLTVIDGYTF. The CDR3 region has the DNA TGTGCCAGCAGCCTCACGGTTATCGATGGCTACACCTTC.

The chain couples TRBV6-1 to TRBJ2-7, with D maybe TRBD1 (5 bases). Trimming removed 3 bases from V and 2 bases from J, with 8 bases in between. In germline, CDR1 is MNHNS, CDR2 SASEGT. This CDR3 has 13 amino acids. CDR3 sequence: CASSEGRAYEQYF. Here the CDR3 DNA reads TGTGCCAGCAGTGAGGGCAGGGCCTACGAGCAGTACTTC.

The chain has TRBV19 and TRBJ2-3; 9 positions agree with TRBD2. CDR3 length: 13 residues. V gave up 4 bases and J gave up 6 bases; unmatched junction bases: 2. CDR1 LNHDA and CDR2 SQIVND come from the germline V gene (reference sequence). CDR3 bases: TGTGCCAGTAGTAGCGGGAGGGCTGATACGCAGTATTTT. Amino acids: CASSSGRADTQYF. Supplemented by reference TRBV19 and TRBJ2-3, the full variable domain reads DGGITQSPKYLFRKEGQNVTLSCEQNLNHDAMYWYRQDPGQGLRLIYYSQIVNDFQKGDIAEGYSVSREKKESFPLTVTSAQKNPTAFYLCASSSGRADTQYFGPGTRLTVL.

The CDR3 region is CSALPRSGGYTF. CDR3 sequence (DNA): TGCAGCGCCCTCCCCAGAAGCGGTGGCTACACCTTC. The rearrangement links TRBV29-1 to TRBJ1-2; D gene ambiguous. The V gene lost 7 bases and the J gene lost 7 bases, with 16 bases spanning the gap. The CDR3 loop spans 12 amino acids. Germline loops: CDR1 SQVTM, CDR2 ANQGSEA.

The V and J genes are TRBV30 and TRBJ2-7, with 8 positions matching TRBD2. Germline V lookup: CDR1 GTSNPN, CDR2 SVGIG (reference sequence). This CDR3 is built from 16 residues. After removal of 3 bases from V and 3 bases from J, the junction contained 13 bases not matched to a gene. DNA for the CDR3: TGTGCCTGGAGCGAACCTACTAGCGGCACTTTCTACGAGCAGTACTTC. This sequence encodes CAWSEPTSGTFYEQYF.

This clone appeared a single time. V gene TRBV2 combines with J gene TRBJ2-2; D gene uncertain. Trimming took off 5 bases at V and 2 bases at J, with 6 bases between the two ends. Germline CDR1 reads SNHLY; CDR2 reads FYNNEI. The CDR3 runs to 13 residues. CDR3 in DNA: TGTGCCAGCAGTCAGGCTAACACCGGGGAGCTGTTTTTT. It codes for CASSQANTGELFF.

This chain connects TRBV6-2 or TRBV6-3 to TRBJ2-7; 7 bases are a match to TRBD2. This CDR3 has 13 amino acids. Germline CDR1 is MNHEY and CDR2 is SVGEGT. The V gene end was trimmed by 2 bases and the J gene end by 8 bases; junction bases not matched to a gene: 6. The CDR3 reads CASSYQGGSQQYF. CDR3 sequence (DNA): TGTGCCAGCAGTTACCAAGGCGGGAGTCAGCAGTACTTC.

The V gene is TRBV6-4, the J gene TRBJ1-1; D is undetermined. Germline lookup yields CDR1 MRHNA and CDR2 SNTAGT. The CDR3 sequence is 11 residues long. V lost 8 bases to trimming and J lost 12 bases, with 16 bases between them. The CDR3 reads CASYLWTTSFF. The CDR3 bases are TGTGCCAGCTACCTTTGGACCACATCTTTCTTT.

J is TRBJ1-6 and V is TRBV2; TRBD1 aligns across 10 bases. J was trimmed by 8 bases and V by 6 bases; bases with no gene match: 7. The CDR3 is made up of 15 amino acids. Per germline, CDR1 SNHLY and CDR2 FYNNEI. DNA of the CDR3: TGTGCCAGCAGAGTAGGACAGGGGGTGGATTCACCCCTCCACTTT. Protein: CASRVGQGVDSPLHF.

The gene calls are TRBV5-1 and TRBJ2-7; 7 bases are a match to TRBD2. The length of the CDR3 is 15 residues. Germline V gene data show CDR1 as SGHRS and CDR2 as YFSETQ. The trim removed 4 bases at V and 2 bases at J, leaving 9 bases unmatched. This CDR3 reads CASSPVSGRPYEQYF. The CDR3 DNA reads as TGCGCCAGCAGCCCCGTCTCCGGGAGGCCCTACGAGCAGTACTTC.

V is TRBV5-3 and J is TRBJ2-7; unclear D gene. TRBV5-3 is an ORF, and what it does is uncertain. The CDR3 is 12 residues long. The ends were cut back, 2 bases at V and 5 bases at J, with 8 bases in the middle. CDR3 DNA sequence: TGTGCCAGAAGCTTTAGAGGTCACGAGCAGTACTTC. Translation: CARSFRGHEQYF.

This chain connects TRBV3-1 (or the pseudogene TRBV3-2) to TRBJ2-1; D uncertain. The ends were cut back, 1 base at V and 0 bases at J, with 7 bases in the middle. The CDR3 sequence is 15 residues long. The germline CDR1 and CDR2 sequences are LGHDT and YNNKEL (reference sequence). DNA for the CDR3: TGTGCCAGCAGCCAAGTAGGGTTCTCCTACAATGAGCAGTTCTTC. This codes for CASSQVGFSYNEQFF.

This clone was seen more than once but under ten times. The chain is built from TRBV3-1 (or the pseudogene TRBV3-2) and TRBJ2-7; D not resolved. This CDR3 spans 11 amino acids. V lost 0 bases to trimming and J lost 6 bases, with 3 bases between them. Looked up from germline, CDR1 is LGHDT and CDR2 is YNNKEL (reference sequence). The CDR3 loop is CASSQDSEQYF. The CDR3 DNA follows: TGTGCCAGCAGCCAAGATTCCGAGCAGTACTTC.

The gene calls are TRBV11-3 and TRBJ1-2, with TRBD1 identical over 7 bases. J lost 2 bases, V lost 5 bases, and 5 bases had no gene match. Germline loops: CDR1 SGHNT, CDR2 YENEEA. The CDR3 extends over 14 amino acids. CDR3 amino acids: CASSAGTENYGYTF. CDR3 DNA: TGTGCCAGCAGCGCCGGGACAGAAAACTATGGCTACACCTTC.

This CDR3 reads CASSFGDPSEQYF. CDR3 coding DNA: TGTGCCAGCAGTTTCGGGGACCCGAGCGAGCAGTACTTC. V usage is TRBV12-3 or TRBV12-4 and J usage is TRBJ2-7; D might be TRBD1 or TRBD2, each matching 5 bases. CDR3 size: 13 residues. V was shortened by 3 bases and J by 6 bases, with 12 bases between the two germline ends.

J is TRBJ1-2 and V is TRBV25-1; D is undetermined. The CDR3 is made up of 14 amino acids. Germline CDR1 reads MGHDK; CDR2 reads SYGVNS. V shed 1 base and J shed 8 bases, with 14 bases lying between them. The CDR3, as DNA: TGTGCCAGCAGTGAATTCTTAACCCAAGAGGGCTACACCTTC. Its protein product is CASSEFLTQEGYTF.

The chain employs TRBV7-9 and TRBJ2-1; TRBD2 matches 14 bases. The CDR3 covers 18 residues. Germline V gene sequence: CDR1 SEHNR, CDR2 FQNEAQ (reference sequence). With 0 bases clipped from V and 6 bases from J, the junction kept 7 bases outside the gene matches. This CDR3 is CASSLARLAGGPGNEQFF. The DNA of the CDR3 is TGTGCCAGCAGCTTAGCGAGACTAGCGGGAGGGCCGGGCAATGAGCAGTTCTTC.

The chain joins TRBV6-1 to TRBJ1-2, with 8 bases matching TRBD1. Germline V lookup: CDR1 MNHNS, CDR2 SASEGT. The J segment lost 3 bases and the V segment lost 4 bases, leaving 13 bases of the junction unmatched. This CDR3 comprises 17 residues. The CDR3 nucleotides read TGTGCCAGCAGTGCTTTTGGACAGGGCGGAGGGTACTATGGCTACACCTTC. This encodes CASSAFGQGGGYYGYTF.